The next 5 T cell receptor beta chains were all read from a single sample in a study of Tregs in tolerant kidney transplant recipients. Assay: immunoSEQ multiplex PCR; the TCRdb copy retains only in-frame clones and omits some. The table includes 90,000 to 120,000 clones, 90% detected once. The sequenced sample was CD4+ T cells from blood, obtained before the transplant. Receptor source: a human donor who received a combined kidney and bone marrow transplant.

The chain employs TRBV7-9 and TRBJ2-1; D is perhaps TRBD1 (7 bases). Per the germline V gene, CDR1 is SEHNR and CDR2 is FQNEAQ (reference sequence). This CDR3 spans 16 amino acids. V was cut by 1 base and J by 8 bases, with 18 bases left in between. The CDR3 here is CASSLDKSRGADEQFF. In DNA, the CDR3 is TGTGCCAGCAGCTTAGACAAGAGCAGGGGGGCAGATGAGCAGTTCTTC.

This rearrangement joins TRBV10-1 to TRBJ2-1, with TRBD1 identical over 9 bases. Per the germline V gene, CDR1 is WNHNN and CDR2 is SYGVQD (reference sequence). The CDR3 loop spans 14 amino acids. V was clipped by 5 bases and J by 7 bases; unmatched bases: 6. CDR3 DNA: TGCGCCAGCAGTCCCGGGACAGGGATAAATGAGCAGTTCTTC. Residues: CASSPGTGINEQFF.

V and J are TRBV30 and TRBJ2-1; 7 nucleotides agree with TRBD2. Germline CDR1 is GTSNPN and CDR2 is SVGIG (reference sequence). The V and J ends lost 1 base and 4 bases, in that order; junction bases with no gene match: 4. CDR3 length: 14 amino acids. The CDR3 DNA follows: TGTGCCTGGAGTGCCCTAGCGGCTTACAATGAGCAGTTCTTC. This codes for CAWSALAAYNEQFF.

The chain is built from TRBV27 and TRBJ1-2; weak D call: TRBD1 (5 bases). Germline values: CDR1 MNHEY, CDR2 SMNVEV (reference sequence). This CDR3 spans 12 amino acids. Trimming shortened V by 8 bases and J by 8 bases, and 15 bases separated the two germline ends. CDR3 sequence: CASSWRGYGYTF. CDR3 DNA: TGTGCCAGCTCTTGGAGGGGTTACGGCTACACCTTC.

V is TRBV5-1 and J is TRBJ2-7, with 9 bases matching TRBD1. The CDR3 has 15 amino acids. V dropped 4 bases and J dropped 7; count of bases not matched to a gene: 12. Germline V lookup: CDR1 SGHRS, CDR2 YFSETQ. Here the CDR3 reads CASSAAGTGIVEQYF. In DNA, the CDR3 is TGCGCCAGCAGCGCAGCCGGGACAGGGATAGTGGAGCAGTACTTC.